This T cell receptor (beta chain) comes out of a study of T cell repertoires in cytomegalovirus infection. Study-wide findings and caveats: HLA-C-restricted CMV clonotypes gave the most frequent clonotype in two of eight donors.

From the reads, TCRdb called clonotypes with MiXCR, one entry per CDR3 protein. The sample contains 100,000 to 150,000 distinct CDR3 sequences, 20% to 30% of which appear only once. Only a few counts were recorded for this clonotype. Antigen: not known. Germline V CDR1 and CDR2: SGDLS, YYNGEE. This CDR3 comprises 17 residues. The V and J ends lost 4 bases and 8 bases, in that order; junction bases with no gene match: 17. The sequencing sample was made of PBMCs, sequenced either directly or after in vitro stimulation (not recorded which). V is TRBV9 and J is TRBJ2-2, with 7 nucleotides matching TRBD2. This sequence was found in a human donor in good health (CMV status not recorded). Some clones in this sample may be carry-over from other donors' samples. The CDR3: CASSPEIGGSLRGELFF. CDR3 DNA: TGTGCCAGCAGCCCGGAGATTGGCGGGAGCCTTCGGGGGGAGCTGTTTTTT.